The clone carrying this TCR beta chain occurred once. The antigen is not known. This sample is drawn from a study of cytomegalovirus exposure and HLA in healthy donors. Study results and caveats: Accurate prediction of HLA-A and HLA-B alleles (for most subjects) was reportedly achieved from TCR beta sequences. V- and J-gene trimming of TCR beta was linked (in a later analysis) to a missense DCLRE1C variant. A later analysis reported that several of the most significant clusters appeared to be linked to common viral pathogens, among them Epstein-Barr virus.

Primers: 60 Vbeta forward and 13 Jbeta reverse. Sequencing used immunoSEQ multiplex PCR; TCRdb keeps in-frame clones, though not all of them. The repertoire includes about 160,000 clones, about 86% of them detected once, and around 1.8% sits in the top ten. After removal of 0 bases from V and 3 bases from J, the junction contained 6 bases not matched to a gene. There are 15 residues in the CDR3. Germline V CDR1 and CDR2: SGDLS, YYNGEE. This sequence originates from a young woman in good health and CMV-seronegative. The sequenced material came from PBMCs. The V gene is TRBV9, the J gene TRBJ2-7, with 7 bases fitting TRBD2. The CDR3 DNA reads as TGTGCCAGCAGCGTAGAGGGCGGGGGATTCTACGAGCAGTACTTC. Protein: CASSVEGGGFYEQYF.